This T cell receptor beta chain was obtained from a study (dated by TCRdb to the late 2010s). Study-wide context: Duodenal biopsy samples, 6 to 12 in number, were provided by patients along with blood volumes of up to 100 ml. The overall study examined blood and gut biopsy samples from about 21 celiac disease patients. To allow long-term comparison, patients who had historic T cell material from decades earlier were asked to donate new blood and biopsy samples. Gluten-specific CD4+ T cell receptor repertoires in celiac disease were tracked across blood and gut, across disease stages, and over intervals of weeks to decades. For most subjects, cells were stained with pooled PE-conjugated tetramers presenting the glia-alpha1a, -alpha2, -omega1 and -omega2 epitopes.

V is reduced by 4 bases and J by 5 bases, leaving a spacing of 27 bases between them. Spanning cysteine to phenylalanine, the CDR3 consists of 18 amino acids. Only CDR3 DNA remains: 54 bases, in frame from the first base. CDR1 is given as DFQATT and CDR2 as SNEGSKA, both from the germline V gene (reference sequence). Results and caveats for the whole study, not just this receptor: The study conclusions are dependent on tetramer specificity, and antigen-specific proliferation was previously shown by 70% to 80% of tetramer-sorted clones. Sampling limits meant that two independent sequencing runs of the same sample reached a maximum clonotype overlap of only about 46%. Clonotypes specific for gluten lasted for decades, and samples taken 16 to 28 years apart shared up to 53% overlap. Across patients, about 1% of TCR-beta sequences and approximately 0.2% of paired TCR-alpha/beta clonotypes were shared, and the authors concluded that cross-contamination was not an issue. Among roughly 1,800 TCRs from around 16 patients, about 10% of TCR-alpha, TCR-beta or paired amino acid sequences were found to be public.

Library generation was performed with 5' RACE. A modified SMART protocol was used to prepare bulk TCR libraries. Bulk TCR libraries were sequenced on Illumina MiSeq with paired-end 300 bp reads, while single-cell libraries were sequenced on MiSeq with paired-end 250 bp reads. In the source study's methods: Reads were preprocessed using selected pRESTO steps, and V, D, J genes and CDR3 junctions were assigned using IMGT/HighV-QUEST. A bulk sequence was kept only if the sequence appeared in at least two replicas with cumulative read counts of 10 or more. Repertoire diversity was measured using a sample-corrected Shannon entropy estimator, which was applied to samples with more than 20 cells. Through fastp at Q25 and MiXCR, TCRdb rebuilt clones from the public reads, retaining in-frame beta chains. Identical CDR3 proteins give one entry, which carries the most common genes and DNA. The V and J calls here are based on TCRdb, not the publication. This sample comprises over 550 distinct CDR3 sequences, 20% to 25% of them detected only once. The top ten constitute roughly two thirds of the sample.

When samples held relatively high numbers of tetramer-positive T cells, bulk-cell sorting was done alongside single-cell sorting. HLA-DQ:gluten tetramers were used to isolate gluten-specific T cells, and the rearranged TCR-alpha and TCR-beta genes of those cells were then analyzed by high-throughput sequencing. All sorting was performed on a BD Aria II cell sorter, with flow data analyzed in FlowJo. This clonotype is labeled large (0.1 to 1%). No base-level quality is on record; no much larger clone is a single base apart. The sequencing used gluten tetramer+ CD4+ T cells from blood or duodenal biopsy (not recorded which); whether cultured is not recorded, collected while untreated, on a gluten-free diet, or during gluten challenge (not recorded which). The cell subset or site label, as the study defines it: CD4+ T cells binding HLA-DQ:gluten tetramers. The sequence was obtained from a female donor with celiac disease. This receptor chain uses TRBV20-1 and TRBJ2-1; the D match is possibly TRBD1 or TRBD2, with 5 bases aligned in each. The encoded CDR3 is CSAKSPISTGPGDNEQFF. In nucleotides, the sequence is TGCAGTGCTAAATCACCTATCTCCACGGGACCCGGGGACAATGAGCAGTTCTTC.